A single sample gave rise to the 18 T cell receptor beta chains below, sequenced in a study of blood T cells in healthy people across ages. With a J-beta primer mix and a sample-barcoded 5' primer, a second PCR ran about 7 to 11 cycles. TCRdb re-called the 5' RACE reads with MiXCR, one entry per CDR3 protein. The data contain roughly 1,300,000 distinct CDR3 sequences, approximately 60% of them singletons. The sample comprised blood. Every receptor here comes from a man aged 18 to 30 in good health.

This chain uses TRBV12-3 or TRBV12-4 with TRBJ2-5; D may correspond to TRBD1 or TRBD2 (6 bases each). The germline V and J ends were trimmed by 9 bases and 5 bases, with 16 bases remaining between them. This CDR3 is 13 amino acids long. The CDR3 is CASNREVRETQYF. As DNA, the CDR3 is TGTGCCAGTAACAGGGAGGTACGCGAGACCCAGTACTTC.

The chain uses TRBV12-3 or TRBV12-4 and TRBJ2-1; the D gene is possibly TRBD1 (5 bases). This CDR3 comprises 11 residues. V was pared by 4 bases and J by 12 bases, with 10 bases between. Written as DNA, the CDR3 is TGTGCCAGCAGTTCCGGCCAGGGGCAGTTCTTC. This gives the protein CASSSGQGQFF.

This chain links TRBV11-2 with TRBJ2-2; a possible D gene is TRBD2 (6 bases). The CDR3 is 15 amino acids. Trimming stripped 0 bases from V and 4 bases from J, with 9 bases between. CDR1 is SGHAT and CDR2 is FQNNGV in the germline V gene. In nucleotides, the CDR3 is TGTGCCAGCAGCTTAGACGGGAGTGCCACCGGGGAGCTGTTTTTT. This codes for CASSLDGSATGELFF.

The DNA of the CDR3 is TGCAGTGCCCGAGGCTCGGGACTAGTATCGTACGAGCAGTACTTC. Translation: CSARGSGLVSYEQYF. The genes are TRBV20-1 and TRBJ2-7, with 8 bases identical to TRBD2. The germline CDR1 and CDR2 sequences are DFQATT and SNEGSKA (reference sequence). The CDR3 sequence is 15 residues long. V lost 6 bases and J lost 4; bases outside the gene matches: 14.

The chain couples TRBV6-5 to TRBJ2-7; the D gene is possibly TRBD2 (6 bases). Germline V CDR1 and CDR2: MNHEY, SVGAGI. Between the trimmed V and J ends, which lost 3 bases and 2 bases, there was a span of 14 bases. The CDR3 is 15 amino acids. The CDR3 region is CASSYRLGGTYEQYF. CDR3 nucleotide sequence: TGTGCCAGCAGTTATCGCCTTGGGGGGACCTACGAGCAGTACTTC.

The chain links TRBV27 to TRBJ1-2; D not certain. The germline V gene has CDR1 MNHEY and CDR2 SMNVEV (reference sequence). This CDR3 comprises 14 residues. The germline V and J ends were trimmed by 4 bases and 4 bases, with 13 bases remaining between them. The CDR3 spells CASSSSSGIYGYTF. As DNA, the CDR3 is TGTGCCAGCAGTTCTTCATCTGGGATCTATGGCTACACCTTC.

The chain links TRBV5-1 to TRBJ1-4; D remains ambiguous. The ends were cut back, 4 bases at V and 4 bases at J, with 14 bases in the middle. This CDR3 is built from 15 residues. Germline values: CDR1 SGHRS, CDR2 YFSETQ. In DNA, the CDR3 is TGCGCCAGCAGCGAGAGGGAGCTACTTAATGAAAAACTGTTTTTT. It encodes CASSERELLNEKLFF.

The chain has TRBV7-6 and TRBJ2-4, with 8 bases identical to TRBD2. Germline V gene data show CDR1 as SGHVS and CDR2 as FNYEAQ. The length of the CDR3 is 14 residues. Trimming took 5 bases from V and 8 from J; bases not matched to a gene: 8. The chain's CDR3 is CASSLGLASDIQYF. The CDR3 region has the DNA TGTGCCAGCAGCCTAGGACTAGCTAGTGACATTCAGTACTTC.

The chain is built from TRBV6-2 or TRBV6-3 and TRBJ2-1, with TRBD2 matching 9 bases. The CDR3 covers 15 residues. V gave up 0 bases and J gave up 9 bases; unmatched junction bases: 6. Germline CDR1 and CDR2: MNHEY and SVGEGT. The CDR3 loop reads CASSYSLGLASEQFF. CDR3 nucleotide sequence: TGTGCCAGCAGTTACTCGTTGGGACTAGCAAGTGAGCAGTTCTTC.

V gene TRBV7-9 combines with J gene TRBJ1-1; D is possibly TRBD1 (5 bases). Per germline, CDR1 SEHNR and CDR2 FQNEAQ (reference sequence). Trimming shortened V by 3 bases and J by 6 bases, and 17 bases separated the two germline ends. The length of the CDR3 is 15 residues. Here the CDR3 reads CASSLLQERGSEAFF. The CDR3 DNA reads TGTGCCAGCAGCTTGTTACAGGAAAGGGGCTCTGAAGCTTTCTTT.

J is TRBJ1-4 and V is TRBV12-3 or TRBV12-4, with D perhaps TRBD1 (6 bases). The CDR3 totals 15 residues. V was cut by 3 bases and J by 4 bases, with 12 bases left in between. CDR3 nucleotides: TGTGCCAGCAGTTTCGGACCAGGGGTTAATGAAAAACTGTTTTTT. Amino acid sequence: CASSFGPGVNEKLFF.

This clonotype was recorded a few times. The rearrangement links TRBV6-4 to TRBJ1-2; 7 bases align to TRBD1. Per germline, CDR1 MRHNA and CDR2 SNTAGT. Losses at the gene ends were 2 bases for V and 7 bases for J; bases not matched to a gene: 1. This CDR3 is built from 12 residues. CDR3 nucleotide sequence: TGTGCCAGCAGTGACGACAGGGTTGGCTACACCTTC. It translates to CASSDDRVGYTF.

As regards this clonotype: Its ends do not fully match the called genes, so a read error is possible. The chain is built from TRBV6-6 and TRBJ2-5; no firm D call. CDR1 and CDR2 from the germline V gene are MNHNY and SVGAGI (reference sequence). CDR3 length equals 16 residues. Here the CDR3 reads CASSYSRVPGQETQYF. CDR3 DNA sequence: TGCGCCAGCAGTTACTCGAGAGTCCCCGGCCAAGAGACCCAGTACTTC.

This clonotype was picked up a small number of times. This chain joins TRBV28 and TRBJ1-1; D perhaps matches TRBD1 (6 bases). The V end lost 2 bases, the J end lost 0 bases, and 13 bases lay between the germline ends. The CDR3 covers 16 residues. CDR1 MDHEN and CDR2 SYDVKM come from the germline V gene. The CDR3 DNA sequence: TGTGCCAGCAGTTTAACGTTGGGACACATGAACACTGAAGCTTTCTTT. This translates into CASSLTLGHMNTEAFF.

This chain connects TRBV20-1 to TRBJ2-1; 10 nucleotides agree with TRBD2. Germline assignment: CDR1 DFQATT and CDR2 SNEGSKA (reference sequence). Unmatched junction bases numbered 5, after V lost 4 bases and J lost 2 bases. This CDR3 is built from 15 residues. CDR3 amino acids: CSAKRLAGPYNEQFF. As DNA, the CDR3 is TGCAGTGCTAAAAGACTAGCGGGTCCCTACAATGAGCAGTTCTTC.

V and J are TRBV28 and TRBJ1-2, with D possibly being TRBD1 (6 bases). CDR3 length: 14 residues. Germline values: CDR1 MDHEN, CDR2 SYDVKM. The germline V and J ends were trimmed by 5 bases and 4 bases, with 14 bases remaining between them. CDR3 bases: TGTGCCAGCAGTACCCGGACAGCTCGCTATGGCTACACCTTC. It specifies CASSTRTARYGYTF.

The genes are TRBV5-1 and TRBJ2-7, with unresolved D. The CDR3 sequence is 15 residues long. Germline CDR1 SGHRS, CDR2 YFSETQ. Trimming cost V 0 bases and J 3 bases, with 13 bases left between them. This CDR3 is CASSLEGNAVYEQYF. The CDR3 nucleotides are TGCGCCAGCAGCTTGGAGGGAAACGCAGTCTACGAGCAGTACTTC.

The chain couples TRBV2 to TRBJ2-7; no firm D call. V lost 8 bases, J lost 7 bases, and 24 bases lay in between. From germline, CDR1 is SNHLY and CDR2 FYNNEI. The CDR3 is 15 amino acids. The CDR3 DNA reads as TGTGCCAGCCCCGGCAGTGGGATCTCCTACAATGAGCAGTACTTC. Protein product: CASPGSGISYNEQYF. The complete variable domain, with remaining parts taken from reference TRBV2 and TRBJ2-7, reads EPEVTQTPSHQVTQMGQEVILRCVPISNHLYFYWYRQILGQKVEFLVSFYNNEISEKSEIFDDQFSVERPDGSNFTLKIRSTKLEDSAMYFCASPGSGISYNEQYFGPGTRLTVT.